The clone carrying this T cell receptor beta chain was counted at least ten times. Its matching antigen is unknown. These data are taken from a study of identical twins. TCRdb re-called the 5' RACE reads with MiXCR, one entry per CDR3 protein. The table shows some 560,000 distinct CDR3 sequences, with more than 9% occurring only once. Broader study findings: An excess of low generation probability was shown by twin-shared out-of-frame alpha sequences. Abundant beta clonotypes from cord blood bore fewer insertions; memory repertoires lacked this pattern. Excess sharing between twins was weaker in beta out-of-frame sequences.

These same records also appear under a second study, on yellow fever vaccine responses in identical twins.

This receptor was obtained from a young woman in good health. The sequenced material came from PBMCs.

As DNA, the CDR3 is TGCAGTGCTAACCGAGACAGGGGGACCTACGAGCAGTACTTC. Protein product: CSANRDRGTYEQYF. The rearrangement links TRBV20-1 to TRBJ2-7; 9 bases align to TRBD1. Germline V CDR1 and CDR2: DFQATT, SNEGSKA (reference sequence). V shed 4 bases and J 2 bases; nucleotides not matched to a gene: 6. CDR3 size: 14 residues.